This T cell receptor beta chain was recovered during a study of T cells in Graves' hyperthyroidism and ophthalmopathy. Study-wide context: Peripheral blood collection took place at initial diagnosis, before any treatment.

Exclusions: uncontrolled infection, other autoimmune disease, pregnancy, lactation. It was 8 to 10 ml of fresh peripheral blood that supplied the PBMCs. TCR beta CDR3 sequences were amplified from RNA transcripts. The study used the HTBI primer set for a first-round RT-PCR of the TCR CDR3. TCRdb fed the multiplex PCR reads into MiXCR, producing one record per CDR3 protein. This repertoire shows about half a million distinct CDR3 sequences, about 16% found once; its top ten account for 25% to 30%. This clonotype has only one observation. Germline V gives CDR1 SGHKS, CDR2 YYEKEE (reference sequence). The CDR3 spans 15 residues. Trimming removed 1 base from V and 7 bases from J, with 17 bases in between.

Sequences were obtained from blood. The V call is TRBV5-5, the J call TRBJ1-2; the D gene is possibly TRBD1 (5 bases). This clonotype was sampled from a woman in her 30s with Graves' ophthalmopathy. The CDR3 DNA reads TGTGCCAGCAGCTTGTTCGTAGGGGCGTTCGTTGGCTACACCTTC. This codes for CASSLFVGAFVGYTF.